A selection of T cell receptor beta chains follows, all from one sample in a study of spatial heterogeneity in lung cancer. TCRdb recomputed calls from the 5' RACE reads with MiXCR, one row per CDR3 protein. This repertoire shows roughly 7,700 distinct CDR3 sequences, around 5.4% found once; its top ten account for 24%. The sample in question was lung tumor tissue, obtained at surgery. These receptors all stem from a male donor with early-stage non-small cell lung cancer. Both conserved end residues are trimmed from each CDR3. Fields, in order: V gene, J gene, CDR3 length, clone size, CDR3 protein. Not all rows give a size; the values are once, few, many and, for expanded clones, a class.

TRBV15	TRBJ2-6	12	medium-sized	ATSRERRANVLT
TRBV7-8	TRBJ2-7	12	medium-sized	ASSRDSTGYEQY
TRBV10-2	TRBJ1-1	12	many	ASRRTIRNTEAF
TRBV24-1	TRBJ2-1	12	NA	VTRPEGTGDEQF
TRBV20-1	TRBJ1-5	15	many	SATQPTGYYSNQPQH
TRBV3-1	TRBJ1-1	12	medium-sized	ASSQGQGGSEAF
TRBV27	TRBJ1-6	15	many	ASSLRRGESYNSPIH
TRBV5-1	TRBJ2-2	14	many	ASSLTGVADTGELF
TRBV7-9	TRBJ1-5	13	many	ASSLEASFNQPQH
TRBV7-2	TRBJ1-2	13	many	ASSPRTVVRYGYT
TRBV7-8	TRBJ2-1	13	many	ASSQLAGEKDEQF
TRBV11-3	TRBJ2-1	14	medium-sized	ASSSGGERSGNEQF
TRBV28	TRBJ2-7	14	many	ASSFRTGENSYEQY
TRBV29-1	TRBJ1-4	10	NA	SVEFDNEKLF
TRBV20-1	TRBJ2-3	14	many	SARTLPGLGTDTQY
TRBV28	TRBJ2-5	12	many	AIKPWGAEETQY
TRBV5-1	TRBJ1-1	11	many	ASSLNGDTEAF
TRBV6-5	TRBJ2-5	13	many	ASSYDTADQETQY
TRBV28	TRBJ2-3	14	medium-sized	ASSLSERGQGDTQY
TRBV30	TRBJ1-4	12	many	AWSVIPANEKLF
TRBV4-1	TRBJ1-4	11	NA	ASSQDRGEKLF
TRBV7-8	TRBJ2-6	14	many	ASSKGTGSGANVLT